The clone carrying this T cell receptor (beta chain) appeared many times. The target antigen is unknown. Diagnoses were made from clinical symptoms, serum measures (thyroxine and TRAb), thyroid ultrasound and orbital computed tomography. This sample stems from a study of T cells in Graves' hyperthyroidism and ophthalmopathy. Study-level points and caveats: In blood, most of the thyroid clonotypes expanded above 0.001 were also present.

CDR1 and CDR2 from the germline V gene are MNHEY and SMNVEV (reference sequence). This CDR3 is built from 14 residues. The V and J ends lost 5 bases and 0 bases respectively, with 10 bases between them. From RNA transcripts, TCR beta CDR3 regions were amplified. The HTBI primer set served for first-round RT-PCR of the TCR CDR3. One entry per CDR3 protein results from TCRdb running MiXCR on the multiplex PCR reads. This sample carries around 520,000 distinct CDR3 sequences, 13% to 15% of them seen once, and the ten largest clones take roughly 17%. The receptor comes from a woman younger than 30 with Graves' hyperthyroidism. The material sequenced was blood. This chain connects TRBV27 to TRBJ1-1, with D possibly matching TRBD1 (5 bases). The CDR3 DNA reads TGTGCCAGCAGTCCGGACATCATGAACACTGAAGCTTTCTTT. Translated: CASSPDIMNTEAFF.